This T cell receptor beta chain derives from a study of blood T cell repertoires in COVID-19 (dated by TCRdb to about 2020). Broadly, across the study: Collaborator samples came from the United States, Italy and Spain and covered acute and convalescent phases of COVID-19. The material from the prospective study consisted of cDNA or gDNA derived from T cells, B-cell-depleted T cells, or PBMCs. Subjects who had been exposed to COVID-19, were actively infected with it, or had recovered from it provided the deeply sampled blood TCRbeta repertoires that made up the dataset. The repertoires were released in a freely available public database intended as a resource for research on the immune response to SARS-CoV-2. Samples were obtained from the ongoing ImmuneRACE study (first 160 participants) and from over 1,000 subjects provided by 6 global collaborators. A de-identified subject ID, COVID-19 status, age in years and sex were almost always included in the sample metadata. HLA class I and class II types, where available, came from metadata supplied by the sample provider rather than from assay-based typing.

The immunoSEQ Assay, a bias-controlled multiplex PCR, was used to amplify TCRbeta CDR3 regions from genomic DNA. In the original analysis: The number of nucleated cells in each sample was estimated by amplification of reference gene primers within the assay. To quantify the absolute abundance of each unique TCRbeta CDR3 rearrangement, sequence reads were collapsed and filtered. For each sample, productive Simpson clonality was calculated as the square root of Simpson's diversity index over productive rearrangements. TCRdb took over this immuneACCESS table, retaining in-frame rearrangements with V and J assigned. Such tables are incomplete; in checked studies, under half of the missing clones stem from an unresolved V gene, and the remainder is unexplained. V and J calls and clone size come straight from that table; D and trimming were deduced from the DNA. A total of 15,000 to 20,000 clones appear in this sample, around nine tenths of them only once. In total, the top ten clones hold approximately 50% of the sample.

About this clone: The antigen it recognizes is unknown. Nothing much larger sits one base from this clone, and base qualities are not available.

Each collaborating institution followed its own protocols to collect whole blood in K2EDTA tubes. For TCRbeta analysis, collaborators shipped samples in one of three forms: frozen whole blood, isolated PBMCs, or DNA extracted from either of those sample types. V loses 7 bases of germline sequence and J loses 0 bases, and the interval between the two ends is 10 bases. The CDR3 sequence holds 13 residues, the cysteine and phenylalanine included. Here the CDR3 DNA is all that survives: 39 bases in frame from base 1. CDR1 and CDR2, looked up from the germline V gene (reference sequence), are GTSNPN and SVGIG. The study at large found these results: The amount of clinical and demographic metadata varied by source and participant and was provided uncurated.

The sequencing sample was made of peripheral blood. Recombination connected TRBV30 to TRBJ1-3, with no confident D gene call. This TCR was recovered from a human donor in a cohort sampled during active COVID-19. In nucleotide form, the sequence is TGTGCCTCTCATCGGGACTCTGGAAACACCATATATTTT. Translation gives CASHRDSGNTIYF.